The 26 T cell receptor beta chains below all came from one sample that was sequenced in a study of T cells after yellow fever vaccination. From the 5' RACE reads, TCRdb called clonotypes with MiXCR, one entry per CDR3 protein. The sample lists tens of thousands of distinct CDR3 sequences, approximately 7.3% seen once, with around 28% in the top ten. The material sequenced was CD8+ T cells sorted from PBMCs, taken around 10 days after the first yellow fever vaccination. The receptors come from a man between 18 and 29 years old who received the YFV17D yellow fever vaccine.

The table lists this clonotype with many counts. This chain joins TRBV6-2 or TRBV6-3 and TRBJ1-2; no reliable D call. Trimming shortened V by 6 bases and J by 5 bases, and 16 bases separated the two germline ends. CDR3 length: 14 amino acids. Germline CDR1 reads MNHEY; CDR2 reads SVGEGT. CDR3 sequence (DNA): TGTGCCAGCAGGAGGGTGGACCCGAGGTATGGCTACACCTTC. It specifies CASRRVDPRYGYTF.

This clonotype was seen many times. V and J are TRBV7-9 and TRBJ2-3; the match to TRBD2 covers 11 bases. V lost 3 bases to trimming and J lost 5 bases; unmatched junction nucleotides: 10. The CDR3 contains 17 residues. Germline assignment: CDR1 SEHNR and CDR2 FQNEAQ (reference sequence). The chain's CDR3 is CASSFARLAGSVDTQYF. The CDR3, as DNA: TGTGCCAGCAGCTTCGCTAGACTAGCGGGGTCGGTAGATACGCAGTATTTT. The full variable domain, rest sourced from reference TRBV7-9 and TRBJ2-3, is DTGVSQNPRHKITKRGQNVTFRCDPISEHNRLYWYRQTLGQGPEFLTYFQNEAQLEKSRLLSDRFSAERPKGSFSTLEIQRTEQGDSAMYLCASSFARLAGSVDTQYFGPGTRLTVL.

This clonotype was observed many times. The chain uses TRBV24-1 and TRBJ1-2, with D possibly TRBD1 on 5 matching bases. The CDR3 spans 15 residues. Looked up from germline, CDR1 is KGHDR and CDR2 is SFDVKD. V lost 3 bases and J 4 bases, leaving 14 bases between the germline ends. The CDR3 nucleotides read TGTGCCACCAGTGATCCCGGGACGGCCGGCTATGGCTACACCTTC. Translating it yields CATSDPGTAGYGYTF.

The table lists this clonotype with a few counts. The chain joins TRBV5-4 to TRBJ2-7; the D gene is possibly TRBD1 (5 bases). This CDR3 spans 14 amino acids. Germline V gene sequence: CDR1 SGHNT, CDR2 YYREEE (reference sequence). V shed 2 bases and J shed 2 bases, with 11 bases lying between them. The CDR3 loop reads CASSLTQGAYEQYF. The CDR3 coding sequence is TGTGCCAGCAGCTTAACTCAAGGGGCCTACGAGCAGTACTTC.

This clonotype was picked up many times. The J gene is TRBJ2-2, the V gene TRBV4-3; D ambiguous. Germline-derived CDR1 and CDR2 are LGHNA and YSLEER. The CDR3 extends over 16 amino acids. The V end was cut by 0 bases, the J end by 7 bases, with 15 bases between. The CDR3 sequence: CASSQDGRRVLGELFF. The CDR3 DNA follows: TGCGCCAGCAGCCAAGATGGCAGGAGAGTACTCGGGGAGCTGTTTTTT.

A few counts support this clonotype. This chain joins TRBV7-9 and TRBJ1-4; the D gene is possibly TRBD1 (6 bases). Trimming removed 2 bases at V and 5 bases at J, with 12 bases between. CDR3 length equals 15 residues. CDR1 is SEHNR, CDR2 FQNEAQ, per germline (reference sequence). As DNA, the CDR3 is TGTGCCAGCAGCTTACTGACAGGCGACAATGAAAAACTGTTTTTT. Its translation: CASSLLTGDNEKLFF.

This clonotype came up many times. The chain uses TRBV7-3 and TRBJ2-1; D perhaps matches TRBD2 (6 bases). Trimming removed 5 bases at V and 6 bases at J, with 14 bases between. This CDR3 is 14 amino acids long. Germline CDR1 and CDR2: SGHTA and FQGTGA. The CDR3 loop reads CASSQSGTSNEQFF. CDR3 in DNA: TGTGCCAGCAGCCAATCCGGGACTTCCAATGAGCAGTTCTTC.

This clonotype occurred a few times. This rearrangement joins TRBV6-5 to TRBJ2-7, with D maybe TRBD2 (5 bases). Trimming shortened V by 2 bases and J by 0 bases, and 8 bases separated the two germline ends. The CDR3 has 14 residues. The V gene's germline CDR1 is MNHEY and CDR2 SVGAGI. CDR3 in DNA: TGTGCCAGCAGTTACCGTGAGGGCTCCTACGAGCAGTACTTC. This gives the protein CASSYREGSYEQYF.

This clonotype was recorded at least ten times. The rearrangement uses TRBV6-1 and TRBJ2-1, with a tentative D call TRBD1 (6 bases). The germline V and J ends were trimmed by 4 bases and 2 bases, with 12 bases remaining between them. This CDR3 region has 15 residues. The germline CDR1 and CDR2 sequences are MNHNS and SASEGT. CDR3 loop: CASSALTGTYNEQFF. The CDR3 DNA reads TGTGCCAGCAGTGCCCTGACAGGCACCTACAATGAGCAGTTCTTC.

This chain connects TRBV4-1 to TRBJ1-2, with a tentative D call TRBD1 (5 bases). CDR1 is MGHRA and CDR2 is YSYEKL in the germline V gene. V shed 1 base and J shed 5 bases, with 17 bases lying between them. This CDR3 spans 16 amino acids. CDR3 sequence reads: CASSQGFGGKRYGYTF. CDR3 in DNA: TGCGCCAGCAGCCAAGGCTTCGGGGGAAAGAGATATGGCTACACCTTC.

This clonotype was counted only a few times. V is TRBV7-9 and J is TRBJ2-1; 9 positions agree with TRBD1. The CDR3 is 15 residues long. J was trimmed by 5 bases and V by 2 bases; bases with no gene match: 4. The germline gives CDR1 SEHNR, CDR2 FQNEAQ (reference sequence). The CDR3 reads CASSLTGGRNNEQFF. The CDR3 DNA reads as TGTGCCAGCAGCTTAACAGGGGGCCGGAACAATGAGCAGTTCTTC.

The chain has TRBV4-3 and TRBJ2-2; D is undetermined. The CDR3 loop spans 14 amino acids. V was shortened by 2 bases and J by 3 bases, with 7 bases between the two germline ends. The germline CDR1 and CDR2 sequences are LGHNA and YSLEER. CDR3 sequence reads: CASSQLTDTGELFF. The CDR3 DNA reads as TGCGCCAGCAGCCAACTCACGGACACCGGGGAGCTGTTTTTT.

About this clonotype: This sequence may be a read error, since a much larger clone differs from it by one base. The genes are TRBV7-2 and TRBJ1-1; D gene ambiguous. The CDR3 extends over 13 amino acids. The germline CDR1 and CDR2 sequences are SGHTA and FQGNSA. CDR3 protein: CAGSPGLGTEAFF. The DNA of the CDR3 is TGTGCCGGCAGTCCAGGACTGGGAACTGAAGCTTTCTTT.

This clonotype came up many times. The J gene is TRBJ2-7, the V gene TRBV20-1, with D possibly matching TRBD2 (6 bases). This CDR3 contains 14 residues. Germline V gene data show CDR1 as DFQATT and CDR2 as SNEGSKA (reference sequence). The ends were cut back, 3 bases at V and 6 bases at J, with 18 bases in the middle. The CDR3 DNA sequence: TGCAGTGCTAGCCCGGGACTGGGAGGAGGCGAGCAGTACTTC. Translated, it gives CSASPGLGGGEQYF.

This CDR3 is CASSLRTANTGELFF. In DNA, the CDR3 is TGTGCCAGCAGCCTAAGGACGGCGAACACCGGGGAGCTGTTTTTT. This chain uses TRBV3-1 with TRBJ2-2, with D hard to call. The CDR3 is 15 residues long. CDR1 and CDR2 (germline): LGHDT, YNNKEL (reference sequence). The germline V and J ends were trimmed by 4 bases and 0 bases, with 9 bases remaining between them.

This rearrangement joins TRBV9 to TRBJ2-1, with D possibly TRBD1 on 6 matching bases. CDR3 length: 13 amino acids. The germline V and J ends were trimmed by 3 bases and 10 bases, with 14 bases remaining between them. The germline gives CDR1 SGDLS, CDR2 YYNGEE. The DNA of the CDR3 is TGTGCCAGCAGCGCTTCCAACAGGGTCGAGCAGTTCTTC. Translating gives CASSASNRVEQFF.

This clonotype showed up many times. V gene TRBV4-3 combines with J gene TRBJ2-2; D may be TRBD1 (6 bases). V was cut by 0 bases and J by 5 bases, with 13 bases left in between. Germline lookup yields CDR1 LGHNA and CDR2 YSLEER. The CDR3 is 16 amino acids. The CDR3 region has the DNA TGCGCCAGCAGCCAAGATGGGTACAGGGAGACCGGGGAGCTGTTTTTT. Translated: CASSQDGYRETGELFF.

The CDR3 sequence: CASSQDRQGVGGELFF. The CDR3 DNA sequence: TGCGCCAGCAGCCAAGATCGGCAGGGAGTGGGTGGGGAGCTGTTTTTT. V usage is TRBV4-1 and J usage is TRBJ2-2, with D perhaps given as TRBD1 or TRBD2 (5 bases each). V was shortened by 0 bases and J by 8 bases, with 16 bases between the two germline ends. Germline V gene sequence: CDR1 MGHRA, CDR2 YSYEKL. The CDR3 has 16 residues.

The genes are TRBV6-5 and TRBJ1-1; 8 bases map to TRBD1. The junction had 7 bases not matched to a gene; V was cut back by 0 bases and J by 1 base. Germline CDR1 reads MNHEY; CDR2 reads SVGAGI. The CDR3 length is 17 residues. Here the CDR3 DNA reads TGTGCCAGCAGTTACTCTTTAGGACAGGGCCCGAACACTGAAGCTTTCTTT. This translates into CASSYSLGQGPNTEAFF.

Concerning this clonotype: The junction does not match germline at one end; this may be a read error. The chain links TRBV27 to TRBJ1-2; 8 nucleotides line up with TRBD1. The CDR3 consists of 13 residues. Germline CDR1 and CDR2: MNHEY and SMNVEV (reference sequence). The DNA for the CDR3 is TGTGCCATCAGTCCGACAGGGGTCTATGGCTACACCTTC. Its translation is CAISPTGVYGYTF.

The V call is TRBV27, the J call TRBJ2-1; D gene uncertain. V was pared by 3 bases and J by 7 bases, with 10 bases between. This CDR3 is 13 amino acids long. CDR1 and CDR2 (germline): MNHEY, SMNVEV (reference sequence). CDR3 in DNA: TGTGCCAGCAGTTTCGTCTGGGGAAATGAGCAGTTCTTC. It yields the protein CASSFVWGNEQFF.

The table lists this clonotype with many counts. The gene calls are TRBV4-1 and TRBJ2-7, with D perhaps matching TRBD1 (5 bases). The length of the CDR3 is 14 residues. Between the trimmed V and J ends, which lost 0 bases and 1 base, there was a span of 7 bases. From germline, CDR1 is MGHRA and CDR2 YSYEKL. The CDR3 bases are TGCGCCAGCAGCCAAGATCAGGGTTCCTACGAGCAGTACGTC. Residues: CASSQDQGSYEQYV.

The V call is TRBV4-1, the J call TRBJ2-7, with D possibly being TRBD1 or TRBD2 (6 bases each). The CDR3 is 15 residues long. CDR1 MGHRA and CDR2 YSYEKL come from the germline V gene. V lost 1 base, J lost 2 bases, and 12 bases lay in between. The CDR3 bases are TGCGCCAGCAGCCAAGGAGGAGGGGGTCCCTACGAGCAGTACTTC. Protein sequence: CASSQGGGGPYEQYF.

This clonotype was recorded at least ten times. The rearrangement uses TRBV27 and TRBJ2-7, with TRBD2 as a possible D gene (6 bases). The germline V and J ends were trimmed by 8 bases and 4 bases, with 15 bases remaining between them. The CDR3 totals 13 residues. CDR1 is MNHEY and CDR2 is SMNVEV in the germline V gene (reference sequence). CDR3 protein: CASGSGAGYEQYF. The CDR3 DNA follows: TGTGCCAGCGGAAGTGGGGCGGGGTACGAGCAGTACTTC.

This clonotype was observed many times. The chain recombines TRBV29-1 with TRBJ2-1; TRBD2 aligns across 12 bases. V shed 4 bases, J shed 4 bases, and the junction held 2 bases outside the gene matches. In germline, CDR1 is SQVTM, CDR2 ANQGSEA. This CDR3 region has 14 residues. The CDR3: CSVAGLAGYNEQFF. The CDR3 nucleotides read TGCAGCGTTGCTGGACTAGCGGGGTACAATGAGCAGTTCTTC.

This clonotype has a count of ten or more. The V call is TRBV4-3, the J call TRBJ2-3, with D possibly TRBD2 on 5 matching bases. Germline assignment: CDR1 LGHNA and CDR2 YSLEER. The CDR3 is 15 residues long. The ends were cut back, 0 bases at V and 4 bases at J, with 11 bases in the middle. As DNA, the CDR3 is TGCGCCAGCAGCCAAGACCGGAGGCGATCAGATACGCAGTATTTT. It yields the protein CASSQDRRRSDTQYF.